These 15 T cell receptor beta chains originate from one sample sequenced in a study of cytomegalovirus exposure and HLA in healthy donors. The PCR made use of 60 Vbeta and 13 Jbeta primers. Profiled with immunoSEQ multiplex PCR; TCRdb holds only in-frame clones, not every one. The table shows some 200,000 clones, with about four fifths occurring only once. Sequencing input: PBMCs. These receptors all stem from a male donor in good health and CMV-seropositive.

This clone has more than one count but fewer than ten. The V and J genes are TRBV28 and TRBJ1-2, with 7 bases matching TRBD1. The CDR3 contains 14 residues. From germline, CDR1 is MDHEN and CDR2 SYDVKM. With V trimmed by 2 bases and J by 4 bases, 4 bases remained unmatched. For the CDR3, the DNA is TGTGCCAGCAGTTTAAGATCAGGGGGCTATGGCTACACCTTC. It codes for CASSLRSGGYGYTF.

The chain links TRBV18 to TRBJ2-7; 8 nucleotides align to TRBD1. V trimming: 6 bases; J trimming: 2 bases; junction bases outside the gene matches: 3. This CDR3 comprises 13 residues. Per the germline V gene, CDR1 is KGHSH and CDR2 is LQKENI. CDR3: CASSQGQAYEQYF. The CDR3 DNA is TGTGCCAGCTCGCAGGGACAGGCCTACGAGCAGTACTTC.

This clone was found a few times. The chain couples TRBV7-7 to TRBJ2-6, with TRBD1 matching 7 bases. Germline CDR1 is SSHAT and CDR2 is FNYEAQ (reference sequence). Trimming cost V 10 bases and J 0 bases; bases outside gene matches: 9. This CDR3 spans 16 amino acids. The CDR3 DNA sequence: TGTGCCACCATCGGGACAGTCTTCTCTGGGGCCAACGTCCTGACTTTC. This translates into CATIGTVFSGANVLTF.

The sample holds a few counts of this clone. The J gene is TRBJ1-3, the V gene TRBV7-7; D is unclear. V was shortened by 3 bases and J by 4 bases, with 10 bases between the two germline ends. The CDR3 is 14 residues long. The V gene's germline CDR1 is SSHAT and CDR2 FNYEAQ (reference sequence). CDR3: CASSLTQTGNTIYF. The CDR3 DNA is TGTGCCAGCAGCTTGACTCAGACGGGAAACACCATATATTTT.

The CDR3 is CASNPNSGAYGYTF. DNA of the CDR3: TGTGCCAGTAACCCCAACTCCGGAGCCTATGGCTACACCTTC. The chain couples TRBV19 to TRBJ1-2; D not resolved. Germline V gene sequence: CDR1 LNHDA, CDR2 SQIVND (reference sequence). V lost 7 bases and J lost 4, with 16 bases in between. This CDR3 spans 14 amino acids. Full variable domain (remainder filled in from reference TRBV19 and TRBJ1-2): DGGITQSPKYLFRKEGQNVTLSCEQNLNHDAMYWYRQDPGQGLRLIYYSQIVNDFQKGDIAEGYSVSREKKESFPLTVTSAQKNPTAFYLCASNPNSGAYGYTFGSGTRLTVV.

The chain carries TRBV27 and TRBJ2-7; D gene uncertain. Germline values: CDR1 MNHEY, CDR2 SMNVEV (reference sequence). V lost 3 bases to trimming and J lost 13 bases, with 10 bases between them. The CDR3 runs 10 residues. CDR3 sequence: CASSLASNYF. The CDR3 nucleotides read TGTGCCAGCAGTTTGGCCTCAAACTACTTC.

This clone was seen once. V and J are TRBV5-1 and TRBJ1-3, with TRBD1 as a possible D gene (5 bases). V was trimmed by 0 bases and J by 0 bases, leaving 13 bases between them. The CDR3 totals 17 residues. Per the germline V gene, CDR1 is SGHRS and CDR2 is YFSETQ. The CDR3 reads CASSLASRGNSGNTIYF. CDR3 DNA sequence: TGCGCCAGCAGCTTGGCCAGTCGGGGGAACTCTGGAAACACCATATATTTT.

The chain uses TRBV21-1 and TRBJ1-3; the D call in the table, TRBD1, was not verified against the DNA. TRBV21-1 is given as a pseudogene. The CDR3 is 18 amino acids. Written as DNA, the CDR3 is TGTGCCAGCAGCAAAAATTTGGACGGGACACACTCTGGAAACACCATATATTTT. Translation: CASSKNLDGTHSGNTIYF.

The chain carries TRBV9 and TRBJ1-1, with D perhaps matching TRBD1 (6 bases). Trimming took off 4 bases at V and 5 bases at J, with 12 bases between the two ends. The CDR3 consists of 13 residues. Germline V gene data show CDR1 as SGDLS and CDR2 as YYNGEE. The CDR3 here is CASSTQGTTEAFF. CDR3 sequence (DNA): TGTGCCAGCAGCACTCAGGGGACAACTGAAGCTTTCTTT.

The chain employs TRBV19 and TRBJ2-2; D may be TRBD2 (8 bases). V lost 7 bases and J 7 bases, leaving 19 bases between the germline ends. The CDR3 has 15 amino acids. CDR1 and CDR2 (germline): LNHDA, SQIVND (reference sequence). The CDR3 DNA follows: TGTGCCAGTACCGGGAGGGGGCACAACTACGGGGAGCTGTTTTTT. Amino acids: CASTGRGHNYGELFF.

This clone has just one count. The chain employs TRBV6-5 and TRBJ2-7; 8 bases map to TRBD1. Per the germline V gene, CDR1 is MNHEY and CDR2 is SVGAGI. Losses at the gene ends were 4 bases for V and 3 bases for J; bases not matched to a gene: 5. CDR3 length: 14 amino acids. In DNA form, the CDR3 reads TGTGCCAGCAGTTCTTTCGGACAGGGCTACGAGCAGTACTTC. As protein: CASSSFGQGYEQYF.

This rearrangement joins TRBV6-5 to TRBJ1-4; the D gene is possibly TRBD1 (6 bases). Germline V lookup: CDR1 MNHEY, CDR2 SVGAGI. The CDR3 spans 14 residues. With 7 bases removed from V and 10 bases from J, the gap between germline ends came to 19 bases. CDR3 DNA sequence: TGTGCCAGCAAGGGGGGGGCACAATTTGCAAAACTGTTTTTT. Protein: CASKGGAQFAKLFF.

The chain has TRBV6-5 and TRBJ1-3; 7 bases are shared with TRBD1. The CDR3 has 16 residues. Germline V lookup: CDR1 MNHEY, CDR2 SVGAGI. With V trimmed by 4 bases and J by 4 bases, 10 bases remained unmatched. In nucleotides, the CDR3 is TGTGCCAGCAGTTCCCGCTGGAGGGGGCTGGGAAACACCATATATTTT. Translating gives CASSSRWRGLGNTIYF.

The CDR3 DNA sequence: TGTGCCAGCAGTACTTACAGGGGGCTCGGAAATCAGCCCCAGCATTTT. Protein product: CASSTYRGLGNQPQHF. The chain couples TRBV27 to TRBJ1-5; TRBD1 matches 9 bases. This CDR3 is built from 16 residues. The germline gives CDR1 MNHEY, CDR2 SMNVEV (reference sequence). J was trimmed by 4 bases and V by 5 bases; bases with no gene match: 9.

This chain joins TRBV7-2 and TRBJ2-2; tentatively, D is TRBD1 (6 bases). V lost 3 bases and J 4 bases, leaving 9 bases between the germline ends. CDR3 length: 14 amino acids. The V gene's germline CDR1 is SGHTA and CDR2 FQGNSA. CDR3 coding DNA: TGTGCCAGCAGCTTCCGGGACACCACCGGGGAGCTGTTTTTT. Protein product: CASSFRDTTGELFF.